This T cell receptor beta chain was profiled in a study of blood T cells in healthy people across ages. Study details: For every two T cells, template switching captured about one barcoded beta molecule. Overall study results and limits: Changes in expanded clonotypes were possibly confounded, as the CMV status of donors was unknown. Unsorted PBMCs prevented conclusive naive versus antigen-experienced comparison.

Sample-barcoded 5' priming and a J-beta primer mix drove a second PCR of roughly 6 to 12 cycles. MiXCR was run by TCRdb on the 5' RACE reads, yielding one entry per CDR3 protein. The sample has 550,000 to 750,000 distinct CDR3 sequences; under 25% are singletons. A note on this clonotype: Its antigen is as yet unknown.

V dropped 2 bases and J dropped 4; count of bases not matched to a gene: 3. Germline CDR1 MNHEY, CDR2 SVGEGT. The CDR3 has 15 residues. The chain links TRBV6-2 or TRBV6-3 to TRBJ2-2; 8 bases are shared with TRBD2. Specimen: blood. This TCR was recovered from a man between 65 and 79 years old in good health. The CDR3 region is CASSYDREGTGELFF. The CDR3 DNA sequence: TGTGCCAGCAGTTACGACCGGGAGGGCACCGGGGAGCTGTTTTTT.